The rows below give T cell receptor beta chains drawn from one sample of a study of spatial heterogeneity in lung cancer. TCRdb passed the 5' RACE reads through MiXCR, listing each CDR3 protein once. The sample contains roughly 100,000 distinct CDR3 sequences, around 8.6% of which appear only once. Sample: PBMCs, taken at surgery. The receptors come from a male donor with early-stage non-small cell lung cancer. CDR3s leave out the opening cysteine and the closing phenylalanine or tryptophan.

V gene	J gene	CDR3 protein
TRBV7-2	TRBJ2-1	ASSFSGFYEQF
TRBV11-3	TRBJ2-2	ASSLDPGSTGELF
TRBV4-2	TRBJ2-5	ASSHLGVEETQY
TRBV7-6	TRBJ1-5	ASSSDRGRNQPQH
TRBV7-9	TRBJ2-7	ASSLELGGYEQY
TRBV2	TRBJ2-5	ASSWDRVIEETQY
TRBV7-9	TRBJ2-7	ASSLTGTVEQY
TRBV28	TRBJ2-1	ASSFRETYNEQF
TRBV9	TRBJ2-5	ASSFSPGAGETQY
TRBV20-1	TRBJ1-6	SARSTGDNSPLH
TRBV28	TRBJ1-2	ASGDLDNYGYT
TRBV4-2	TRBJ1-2	ASSQDPAGIYGYT
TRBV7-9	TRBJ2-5	ASSLIGETQY
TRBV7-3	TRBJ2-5	ASSLKGTSVLY
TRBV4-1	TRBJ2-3	ASSQDIGRLTDTQY
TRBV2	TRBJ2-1	AFAGGPDNEQF
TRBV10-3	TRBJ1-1	AIRGTGYMNTEAF
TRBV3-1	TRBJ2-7	ASSRLVGEQY
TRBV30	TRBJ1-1	AWSFVPNTEAF
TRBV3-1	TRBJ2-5	ASSQVIVRETQY
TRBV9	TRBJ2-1	ASSVDQNEQF
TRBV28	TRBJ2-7	ASSPPMTGAYEQY
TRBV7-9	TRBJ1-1	ATGQGRVSEAF
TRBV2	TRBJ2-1	ASSLAAGPSNEQF
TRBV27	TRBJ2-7	ASSLDRGYEQY
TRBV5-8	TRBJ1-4	ASSTGQATNEKLF
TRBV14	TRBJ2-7	ASSRQGYYEQY
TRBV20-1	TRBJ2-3	SARARTSTDTQY
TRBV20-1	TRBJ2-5	SARDSGGAGEETQY
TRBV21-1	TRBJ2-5	ASSTGLAGKETQY
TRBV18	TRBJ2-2	ASSPREGDTGELF
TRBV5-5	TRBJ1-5	ASSHDSLNQPQH
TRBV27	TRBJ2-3	ASSLFRPASDTQY
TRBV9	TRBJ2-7	ASSLGLNTYEQY
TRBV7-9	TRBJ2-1	ASSWGLPKF